The next 15 T cell receptor beta chains were all read from a single sample in a study of Graves' ophthalmopathy and Graves' hyperthyroidism. RNA transcripts provided the template for amplifying TCR beta CDR3 regions. Following a first-round RT-PCR that used HTBI primers, a second-round multiplex PCR was carried out. TCRdb redid the calling of the multiplex PCR reads with MiXCR, one entry per CDR3 protein. In the table there are some 410,000 distinct CDR3 sequences, around 21% of which are singletons. The sequenced sample was peripheral blood. These receptors came from a woman under 30 with stable Graves' hyperthyroidism.

This clonotype occurred a few times. This may stem from a read error, because a much larger clone lies one nucleotide away. CDR3 sequence: CASSSENSHLHF. For the CDR3, the DNA is TGCGCCAGCAGCTCGGAGAATTCACACCTCCACTTT. This rearrangement joins TRBV5-1 to TRBJ1-6; D unresolved. This CDR3 has 12 amino acids. Germline loops: CDR1 SGHRS, CDR2 YFSETQ.

V usage is TRBV5-1 and J usage is TRBJ2-7; D is perhaps TRBD1 (7 bases). V lost 7 bases and J 4 bases, leaving 15 bases between the germline ends. Germline CDR1 reads SGHRS; CDR2 reads YFSETQ. CDR3 length equals 13 residues. This CDR3 is CASGSTGRYEQYF. The CDR3 coding sequence is TGCGCCAGCGGCTCGACAGGGAGGTACGAGCAGTACTTC.

In this sample, this clonotype turned up a few times. The chain uses TRBV4-1 and TRBJ2-7; no definite D call. Germline CDR1 MGHRA, CDR2 YSYEKL. This CDR3 has 16 residues. The V end was cut by 2 bases, the J end by 5 bases, with 19 bases between. The CDR3 is CASSQWPATELNEQYF. DNA for the CDR3: TGCGCCAGCAGCCAATGGCCGGCCACTGAGCTCAACGAGCAGTACTTC.

Ten or more counts support this clonotype. CDR3 region: CSARESGSGDEQYF. CDR3 DNA sequence: TGCAGTGCTAGAGAGAGCGGGAGTGGGGACGAGCAGTACTTC. This chain connects TRBV20-1 to TRBJ2-7; the match to TRBD2 covers 8 bases. The germline gives CDR1 DFQATT, CDR2 SNEGSKA (reference sequence). This CDR3 has 14 residues. With 0 bases clipped from V and 5 bases from J, the junction kept 6 bases outside the gene matches.

V gene TRBV6-1 combines with J gene TRBJ2-5, with a possible D match to TRBD2 (5 bases). Germline V gene lookup returns CDR1 MNHNS and CDR2 SASEGT. Trimming pared 6 bases from V and 7 bases from J, leaving 15 bases between. CDR3 length: 13 residues. The CDR3 here is CASRRSGRGTQYF. The DNA of the CDR3 is TGTGCCAGCAGAAGGTCGGGGAGAGGGACCCAGTACTTC.

This clonotype was recorded at least ten times. J is TRBJ1-5 and V is TRBV29-1, with D maybe TRBD1 (5 bases). Germline V gives CDR1 SQVTM, CDR2 ANQGSEA. V shed 6 bases and J shed 3 bases, with 18 bases lying between them. CDR3 length: 15 amino acids. The CDR3 DNA follows: TGCAGCGTCCCTTCGGGGGGACTTATCAATCAGCCCCAGCATTTT. This sequence encodes CSVPSGGLINQPQHF.

Ten or more counts support this clonotype. This CDR3 reads CSVSPSGSYEQYF. For the CDR3, the DNA is TGCAGCGTGAGCCCTAGCGGGAGCTACGAGCAGTACTTC. The chain combines TRBV29-1 with TRBJ2-7; TRBD2 aligns across 10 bases. The germline V gene encodes CDR1 SQVTM and CDR2 ANQGSEA. After removal of 6 bases from V and 3 bases from J, the junction contained 5 bases not matched to a gene. The CDR3 length is 13 residues.

Ten or more counts support this clonotype. The CDR3 protein is CASSIEALNTEAFF. DNA for the CDR3: TGTGCCAGTAGTATTGAGGCTTTGAACACTGAAGCTTTCTTT. This sequence joins TRBV19 and TRBJ1-1; D not certain. Per the germline V gene, CDR1 is LNHDA and CDR2 is SQIVND (reference sequence). V was cut by 3 bases and J by 0 bases, with 8 bases left in between. CDR3 length: 14 residues.

V is TRBV12-3 or TRBV12-4 and J is TRBJ1-1; D is uncertain. CDR3 length equals 17 residues. Trimming took 6 bases from V and 3 from J, leaving 23 bases between them. The CDR3 region has the DNA TGTGCCAGCAGCCTATCCTTATGGGGTTCTCTAGACACTGAAGCTTTCTTT. It is translated as CASSLSLWGSLDTEAFF.

This clonotype was counted at least ten times. The rearrangement joins TRBV28 to TRBJ1-5; TRBD1 agrees at 7 bases. CDR1 and CDR2 from the germline V gene are MDHEN and SYDVKM. V lost 6 bases to trimming and J lost 6 bases; unmatched junction nucleotides: 8. The CDR3 extends over 14 amino acids. DNA for the CDR3: TGTGCCAGCAGCCTACCAGGGGGATCTCAGCCCCAGCATTTT. Its protein product is CASSLPGGSQPQHF.

This clonotype turned up a few times. The gene calls are TRBV20-1 and TRBJ2-7; D is unclear. CDR1 is DFQATT, CDR2 SNEGSKA, per germline (reference sequence). Trimming removed 4 bases at V and 6 bases at J, with 13 bases between. The length of the CDR3 is 12 residues. DNA of the CDR3: TGCAGTGCTAAAGCGCCATCGGGCGAGCAGTACTTC. This translates into CSAKAPSGEQYF.

This clonotype was recorded many times. This chain uses TRBV27 with TRBJ1-5; D unresolved. Between the trimmed V and J ends, which lost 3 bases and 4 bases, there was a span of 7 bases. The CDR3 spans 13 residues. Germline V CDR1 and CDR2: MNHEY, SMNVEV (reference sequence). The CDR3 here is CASSFRPNQPQHF. CDR3 DNA: TGTGCCAGCAGTTTCCGACCGAATCAGCCCCAGCATTTT.

The table lists this clonotype with a few counts. CDR3 bases: TGTGCCAGCAGTGCCCGGACAGCTCCTAATGAAAAACTGTTTTTT. This encodes CASSARTAPNEKLFF. V is TRBV28 and J is TRBJ1-4, with D possibly matching TRBD1 (6 bases). The germline V and J ends were trimmed by 5 bases and 3 bases, with 13 bases remaining between them. The CDR3 length is 15 residues. Germline lookup yields CDR1 MDHEN and CDR2 SYDVKM.

This clonotype was seen repeatedly, ten times or more. The chain carries TRBV20-1 and TRBJ1-2, with D possibly matching TRBD1 (5 bases). The CDR3 has 14 residues. The V gene's germline CDR1 is DFQATT and CDR2 SNEGSKA (reference sequence). The ends were cut back, 3 bases at V and 7 bases at J, with 18 bases in the middle. The CDR3 DNA follows: TGCAGTGCTAGCAGGGTCTTGATCGGCGGTGGCTACACCTTC. Amino acids: CSASRVLIGGGYTF.

This clonotype was counted ten times or more. This chain uses TRBV20-1 with TRBJ2-7; D gene ambiguous. Trimming stripped 0 bases from V and 2 bases from J, with 8 bases between. Germline lookup yields CDR1 DFQATT and CDR2 SNEGSKA (reference sequence). There are 13 residues in the CDR3. The CDR3 bases are TGCAGTGCTAGAGACACACAGCCCTACGAGCAGTACTTC. This encodes CSARDTQPYEQYF.